This TCR beta chain was profiled in a study of spatial heterogeneity in lung cancer. As for the study in general: A module score for T cells, taken from matched bulk RNA-seq, correlated strongly with TCR transcript counts in tumor regions.

Each TCR cDNA molecule bore a unique molecular identifier. TCRdb reprocessed the 5' RACE reads via MiXCR and lists one record per CDR3 protein. This repertoire shows 7,800 or so distinct CDR3 sequences, around 8.4% found once; its top ten account for approximately 4.1%. Whole-study results and caveats: In tumors, expanded intratumoral alpha and beta TCR counts tracked mutation counts.

Indicated time point: sample taken at primary tumor resection. Trimming took 7 bases from V and 1 from J, leaving 20 bases between them. This CDR3 region has 16 residues. Germline CDR1 MDHEN, CDR2 SYDVKM. The table lists this clonotype with many counts. What it binds is unknown. Little can be read into the size of this beta chain, an off-target read in a library designed for alpha chains. The rearrangement uses TRBV28 and TRBJ2-7, with D maybe TRBD2 (6 bases). Source: lung tumor tissue, taken at surgery. This receptor was taken from a male donor with early-stage non-small cell lung cancer. The CDR3 sequence is CASKSKPWTISYEQYF. CDR3 DNA: TGTGCCAGCAAGTCGAAACCATGGACTATTTCCTACGAGCAGTACTTC.